One sample yielded the 2 T cell receptor beta chains listed below, sequenced in a study of T cell repertoires in cytomegalovirus infection. TCRdb re-derived calls from the reads in MiXCR, one entry per CDR3 protein. The top ten clones hold under 2% of a sample with approximately 250,000 distinct CDR3 sequences, 9% to 15% of them seen once. The sample taken for sequencing was PBMCs. The receptors here all came from a human donor in good health (CMV status not recorded). Some clones in this sample may be carry-over from other donors' samples.

This clonotype was counted at least ten times. The V and J genes are TRBV11-2 and TRBJ1-1, with 11 bases lining up with TRBD1. From germline, CDR1 is SGHAT and CDR2 FQNNGV. The ends lost 3 bases at V and 5 bases at J; junction bases unmatched: 5. The CDR3 extends over 15 amino acids. The CDR3 region is CASSFQGTGGTEAFF. The CDR3 nucleotides are TGTGCCAGCAGCTTTCAAGGGACAGGGGGGACTGAAGCTTTCTTT. Full variable domain (remainder filled in from reference TRBV11-2 and TRBJ1-1): EAGVAQSPRYKIIEKRQSVAFWCNPISGHATLYWYQQILGQGPKLLIQFQNNGVVDDSQLPKDRFSAERLKGVDSTLKIQPAKLEDSAVYLCASSFQGTGGTEAFFGQGTRLTVV.

This clonotype was seen at least ten times. V usage is TRBV7-8 and J usage is TRBJ2-6; TRBD1 might be the D (6 bases). Trimming cost V 1 base and J 4 bases, with 17 bases left between them. Germline V gives CDR1 SGHVS, CDR2 FQNEAQ. The CDR3 is 18 amino acids. The CDR3 region has the DNA TGTGCCAGCAGCTTAGATGAGACAGGAACGAGCGGGGCCAACGTCCTGACTTTC. This codes for CASSLDETGTSGANVLTF. Filled out from reference TRBV7-8 and TRBJ2-6, the complete variable domain reads GAGVSQSPRYKVAKRGQDVALRCDPISGHVSLFWYQQALGQGPEFLTYFQNEAQLDKSGLPSDRFFAERPEGSVSTLKIQRTQQEDSAVYLCASSLDETGTSGANVLTFGAGSRLTVL.